Shown below are 3 T cell receptor beta chains from a single sample sequenced in a study of cytomegalovirus exposure and HLA in healthy donors. 60 Vbeta and 13 Jbeta primers were used in PCR. Sequenced by immunoSEQ multiplex PCR; TCRdb stores in-frame clones only, minus some. The sample includes some 160,000 clones, roughly 68% of them seen just once. Sequenced: PBMCs. The receptors derive from a man aged 60-69 years in good health and CMV-seronegative.

This sequence joins TRBV29-1 and TRBJ2-1; D ambiguous. CDR1 and CDR2 (germline): SQVTM, ANQGSEA. V was clipped by 5 bases and J by 9 bases, with 11 bases between them. This CDR3 contains 11 residues. The CDR3 DNA reads TGCAGCGTTACATCAAAAAGTGAGCAGTTCTTC. Protein product: CSVTSKSEQFF.

The chain carries TRBV30 and TRBJ1-2; tentatively, D is TRBD1 (5 bases). Deletions cut 0 bases from V and 4 bases from J, with 15 bases between. Germline lookup yields CDR1 GTSNPN and CDR2 SVGIG (reference sequence). The CDR3 length is 15 residues. CDR3 residues: CAWSVLQGSVYGYTF. The CDR3 bases are TGTGCCTGGAGTGTACTCCAGGGCTCCGTCTATGGCTACACCTTC.

The chain combines TRBV19 with TRBJ1-2; no clear D. The CDR3 sequence is 14 residues long. The V gene lost 4 bases and the J gene lost 8 bases, with 17 bases spanning the gap. The germline CDR1 and CDR2 sequences are LNHDA and SQIVND (reference sequence). CDR3 coding DNA: TGTGCCAGTAGTAGAACGGGTCCCGTCGGGGGCTACACCTTC. Protein product: CASSRTGPVGGYTF.